The rows below give T cell receptor beta chains drawn from one sample of a study of Graves' ophthalmopathy and Graves' hyperthyroidism. Each CDR3 protein gets one entry after TCRdb re-called the multiplex PCR reads with MiXCR. The sample contains hundreds of thousands of distinct CDR3 sequences, 20% to 25% of which appear only once. Sequenced material: peripheral blood. The source of these receptors is a woman aged 18-29 years with stable Graves' hyperthyroidism. The CDR3 runs from the conserved cysteine through the conserved F or W. D genes are given only for firm matches. Rows give clone size only sometimes, using once, few, many, or a class for an expanded clone.

d_gene,abundance,j_gene,v_gene,CDR3aa,CDR3nt
.,many,TRBJ1-1,TRBV28,CASSLSLGVNTEAFF,TGTGCCAGCAGTTTAAGTCTTGGAGTGAACACTGAAGCTTTCTTT
.,many,TRBJ1-2,TRBV29-1,CSVGGGQNYGYTF,TGCAGCGTCGGGGGAGGACAGAACTATGGCTACACCTTC
.,.,TRBJ2-7,TRBV6-5,CASSYGDRGKQYF,TGTGCCAGCAGTTACGGGGATAGGGGAAAGCAGTACTTC
.,many,TRBJ2-7,TRBV12-3/TRBV12-4,CASSPRGFSYEQYF,TGTGCCAGCAGTCCCCGGGGCTTCTCCTACGAGCAGTACTTC
.,.,TRBJ2-2,TRBV20-1,CSARRDSMNTGELFF,TGCAGTGCTAGAAGGGACTCGATGAACACCGGGGAGCTGTTTTTT
TRBD2,few,TRBJ2-7,TRBV28,CASSPPAGLAGSYEQYF,TGTGCCAGCAGTCCCCCAGCGGGACTAGCGGGATCCTACGAGCAGTACTTC
TRBD2,many,TRBJ2-7,TRBV11-2,CASSSLAGGFYEQYF,TGTGCCAGCAGCTCACTAGCGGGAGGGTTTTACGAGCAGTACTTC
.,.,TRBJ2-4,TRBV2,CASSDGGWENIQYF,TGTGCCAGCAGTGACGGGGGATGGGAAAACATTCAGTACTTC
TRBD1,once,TRBJ1-1,TRBV12-3/TRBV12-4,CASSFDYQGVRAFF,TGTGCCAGCAGTTTCGACTATCAGGGGGTCCGGGCTTTCTTT
TRBD2,many,TRBJ2-7,TRBV20-1,CSASRFAGAREQYF,TGCAGTGCTAGTAGGTTCGCGGGAGCGCGCGAGCAGTACTTC
.,many,TRBJ2-7,TRBV29-1,CSVEDYGSGSYEQYF,TGCAGCGTAGAAGACTACGGTTCTGGGAGTTACGAGCAGTACTTC
TRBD1,.,TRBJ1-2,TRBV28,CASSTTGAVANYGYTF,TGTGCCAGCAGTACAACAGGGGCGGTAGCTAACTATGGCTACACCTTC
.,many,TRBJ1-1,TRBV5-1,CASSLPTGRLKTEAFF,TGCGCCAGCAGCTTGCCAACTGGACGGTTGAAAACTGAAGCTTTCTTT
.,many,TRBJ1-3,TRBV12-3/TRBV12-4,CASSASGNTIYF,TGTGCCAGCAGCGCCTCTGGAAACACCATATATTTT
.,many,TRBJ1-5,TRBV28,CASSLYQGDNQPQHF,TGTGCCAGCAGTTTATATCAGGGCGATAATCAGCCCCAGCATTTT
.,many,TRBJ1-6,TRBV6-5,CASSYLGRDGGNSPLHF,TGTGCCAGCAGTTACCTCGGACGGGATGGGGGGAATTCACCCCTCCACTTT
.,many,TRBJ2-7,TRBV7-3,CASSYDRQGEQYF,TGTGCCAGCAGCTACGACAGGCAAGGGGAGCAGTACTTC
.,many,TRBJ1-1,TRBV14,CASSQWKGMNTEAFF,TGTGCCAGCAGCCAATGGAAGGGGATGAACACTGAAGCTTTCTTT
.,many,TRBJ2-5,TRBV28,CASSLRGTETQYF,TGTGCCAGCAGTCTCCGGGGAACAGAGACCCAGTACTTC
.,many,TRBJ1-3,TRBV9,CASSGMSGNTIYF,TGTGCCAGCAGCGGAATGTCTGGAAACACCATATATTTT
TRBD1,many,TRBJ2-7,TRBV20-1,CSTFGWTGVDEQYF,TGCAGTACATTCGGTTGGACAGGGGTCGACGAGCAGTACTTC
.,many,TRBJ2-2,TRBV7-3,CASRFYDTGELFF,TGTGCCAGCCGCTTCTATGACACCGGGGAGCTGTTTTTT
.,.,TRBJ1-2,TRBV6-1,CASGIRQLYGYTF,TGTGCCAGCGGTATCCGGCAGCTCTATGGCTACACCTTC
TRBD1,many,TRBJ1-6,TRBV5-1,CASSSNDRGNSPLHF,TGCGCCAGCAGCTCAAATGACAGGGGAAATTCACCCCTCCACTTT
.,.,TRBJ1-2,TRBV6-5,CASSYSNSNYGYTF,TGTGCCAGCAGTTACTCGAATTCTAACTATGGCTACACCTTC
.,many,TRBJ1-6,TRBV12-3/TRBV12-4,CASSRSGTRTNSPLHF,TGTGCCAGCAGTCGCTCCGGGACCAGAACTAATTCACCCCTCCACTTT
.,many,TRBJ1-2,TRBV11-2,CASTGTLDWGYTF,TGTGCCAGTACCGGGACACTTGACTGGGGCTACACCTTC
.,.,TRBJ2-7,TRBV28,CASSRQGISYVQYF,TGTGCCTCATCGAGGCAGGGGATTTCCTACGTGCAGTACTTC
.,.,TRBJ1-6,TRBV28,CASSPSGGAPLHF,TGTGCCAGCAGTCCGAGCGGAGGCGCACCCCTCCACTTT
TRBD2,many,TRBJ2-2,TRBV20-1,CSAALAGLNTGELFF,TGCAGTGCAGCCCTAGCGGGTCTTAACACCGGGGAGCTGTTTTTT
.,few,TRBJ2-4,TRBV7-2,CASSLEGTGENIQYF,TGTGCCAGCAGCTTAGAGGGGACGGGGGAAAACATTCAGTACTTC
TRBD2,many,TRBJ2-1,TRBV2,CASSAGLAARNEQFF,TGTGCCAGCAGTGCGGGACTAGCGGCTCGGAATGAGCAGTTCTTC
TRBD2,many,TRBJ2-2,TRBV5-1,CASSHSGGRGTGELFF,TGCGCCAGCAGCCACAGCGGCGGGAGAGGCACCGGGGAGCTGTTTTTT
.,many,TRBJ2-7,TRBV7-2,CASSSGTKYEQYF,TGTGCCAGCAGCTCCGGAACCAAATACGAGCAGTACTTC
TRBD2,.,TRBJ2-5,TRBV2,CASSRYLAGVEETQYF,TGTGCCAGCAGTCGATACCTAGCGGGAGTCGAGGAGACCCAGTACTTC
.,.,TRBJ1-1,TRBV12-3/TRBV12-4,CASSETLRNTEAFF,TGTGCCAGCAGTGAGACCCTCAGGAACACTGAAGCTTTCTTT
TRBD2,many,TRBJ2-7,TRBV20-1,CSASPLAGGSYEQYF,TGCAGTGCTAGTCCCCTAGCGGGAGGGTCCTACGAGCAGTACTTC
TRBD1,many,TRBJ1-5,TRBV6-1,CASSGQGGNQPQHF,TGTGCCAGCAGTGGGCAGGGGGGCAATCAGCCCCAGCATTTT
.,few,TRBJ2-5,TRBV6-2/TRBV6-3,CASNTILRVEETQYF,TGTGCCAGCAACACCATATTGAGGGTGGAAGAGACCCAGTACTTC
.,many,TRBJ1-1,TRBV11-1,CASSFTGTENTEAFF,TGTGCCAGCAGCTTCACGGGGACGGAGAACACTGAAGCTTTCTTT
TRBD1,few,TRBJ2-5,TRBV28,CASSLDLRDRGRRDQETQYF,TGTGCCAGCAGTCTCGATTTAAGGGACAGGGGGCGAAGAGACCAAGAGACCCAGTACTTC
.,.,TRBJ1-1,TRBV19,CASSIRGIAEAFF,TGTGCCAGTAGTATCAGGGGTATCGCTGAAGCTTTCTTT
.,.,TRBJ1-1,TRBV30,CAWSRQQNTEAFF,TGTGCCTGGAGCCGACAACAGAACACTGAAGCTTTCTTT
.,many,TRBJ2-7,TRBV20-1,CSARAEEGWFSYEQYF,TGCAGTGCTAGAGCGGAGGAGGGATGGTTTTCCTACGAGCAGTACTTC
.,many,TRBJ1-1,TRBV19,CASKGAQSPNTEAFF,TGTGCCAGTAAAGGGGCACAGAGCCCTAACACTGAAGCTTTCTTT
.,many,TRBJ1-5,TRBV28,CASSPPWQGGQPQHF,TGTGCCAGCAGTCCTCCGTGGCAGGGAGGACAGCCCCAGCATTTT
TRBD2,.,TRBJ2-2,TRBV28,CASSLWTSGNTGELFF,TGTGCCAGCAGTTTATGGACTAGCGGGAACACCGGGGAGCTGTTTTTT
TRBD1,many,TRBJ1-5,TRBV10-1,CASTESWTGGNQPQHF,TGCGCCAGCACCGAATCTTGGACAGGGGGGAATCAGCCCCAGCATTTT
.,many,TRBJ1-2,TRBV20-1,CSARGSLGYGYTF,TGCAGTGCTAGAGGAAGTCTGGGCTATGGCTACACCTTC
TRBD1,few,TRBJ2-2,TRBV12-5,CASGLEDRGQIGELFF,TGTGCTAGTGGTTTGGAGGACAGGGGGCAAATCGGGGAGCTGTTTTTT
TRBD1,many,TRBJ1-2,TRBV4-1,CASSQITGGADYGYTF,TGCGCCAGCAGCCAAATAACAGGGGGCGCGGACTATGGCTACACCTTC
TRBD1,many,TRBJ2-2,TRBV28,CASSLPGTGLTGELFF,TGTGCCAGCAGCTTACCCGGGACAGGGCTCACCGGGGAGCTGTTTTTT
.,many,TRBJ2-7,TRBV28,CASGPKILADHAQRPYEQYF,TGTGCCAGCGGGCCAAAAATCTTAGCGGACCACGCCCAACGTCCCTACGAGCAGTACTTC
.,.,TRBJ1-2,TRBV6-5,CASSYSRGAGAGGYTF,TGTGCCAGCAGTTACTCGAGGGGCGCAGGGGCAGGTGGCTACACCTTC
.,many,TRBJ1-2,TRBV5-4,CASSDDSGWGYTF,TGTGCCAGCAGCGATGACAGCGGGTGGGGCTACACCTTC
.,few,TRBJ2-7,TRBV20-1,CSASRPLGTGKSEQYF,TGCAGTGCTAGTAGGCCCCTAGGAACAGGGAAATCTGAGCAGTACTTC